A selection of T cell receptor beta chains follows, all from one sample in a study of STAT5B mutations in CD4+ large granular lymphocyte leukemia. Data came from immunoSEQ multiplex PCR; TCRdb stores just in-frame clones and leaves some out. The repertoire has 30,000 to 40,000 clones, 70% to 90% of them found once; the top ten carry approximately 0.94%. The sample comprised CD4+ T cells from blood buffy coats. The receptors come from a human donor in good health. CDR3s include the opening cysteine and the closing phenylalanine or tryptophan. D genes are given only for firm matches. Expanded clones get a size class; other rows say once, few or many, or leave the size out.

TGTGCCAGCCTCGGGGCCGGGACAGGGAATGAAAAACTGTTTTTT | CASLGAGTGNEKLFF | - | TRBJ1-4 | TRBV2 | TRBD1
TGTGCCAGCAGCACAAGGGTGCAAGAGACCCAGTACTTC | CASSTRVQETQYF | - | TRBJ2-5 | TRBV27 | -
TGTGCCCTTACCAGGGGGCCCACTGAAGCTTTCTTT | CALTRGPTEAFF | - | TRBJ1-1 | TRBV30 | TRBD1
TGCGCCAGCAGCTTGGCAGGGGGTATGAGGACTGAAGCTTTCTTT | CASSLAGGMRTEAFF | - | TRBJ1-1 | TRBV5-1 | TRBD1
TGTGCCAGCACCCCGGGGGGCAACCAAGAGACCCAGTACTTC | CASTPGGNQETQYF | - | TRBJ2-5 | TRBV28 | -
TGTGCCAGTAGTTTAGGGACTAGCTCCAACACAGATACGCAGTATTTT | CASSLGTSSNTDTQYF | - | TRBJ2-3 | TRBV19 | TRBD2
TGTGCCTGGAGTCTCATCCCGGGACGGAAAAATTTT | CAWSLIPGRKNF | - | TRBJ1-3 | TRBV30 | -
TGTGCCAGCAAGGGGGACGATCAGCCCCAGCATTTT | CASKGDDQPQHF | few | TRBJ1-5 | TRBV2 | -
TGTGCCAGCAGCAGAGAGCGGGGGGGACACTACGAGCAGTACTTC | CASSRERGGHYEQYF | once | TRBJ2-7 | TRBV7-2 | TRBD2
TGTGCCAGCAGACCCGATGGAGGGAATCAGCCCCAGCATTTT | CASRPDGGNQPQHF | once | TRBJ1-5 | TRBV7-9 | -
TGTGCCAGCAGCGTAGACTGGACAGAGTATGGCTACACCTTC | CASSVDWTEYGYTF | - | TRBJ1-2 | TRBV9 | -
TGTGCCAGCAGCTTAAGCGGGGCCAGCTACTACGAGCAGTACTTC | CASSLSGASYYEQYF | - | TRBJ2-7 | TRBV11-3 | TRBD2
TGTGCCTGGACTCCGGGACTAGCGTCTGCCGAGCAGTACTTC | CAWTPGLASAEQYF | - | TRBJ2-7 | TRBV30 | TRBD2
TGTGCCAGTAGTATACGGTTCAGATTGGGGGGTCCCAATCAGCCCCAGCATTTT | CASSIRFRLGGPNQPQHF | few | TRBJ1-5 | TRBV19 | -
TGTGCCAGCAGCGCCAGGGGTTCCGGGGAGCTGTTTTTT | CASSARGSGELFF | - | TRBJ2-2 | TRBV7-2 | -
TGTGCCAGCAGCTTAGGGGCCAGGGTCCCGCGAGCTTTCTTT | CASSLGARVPRAFF | - | TRBJ1-1 | TRBV7-2 | -
TGTGCCAGCAGTTACACAGACAGGGGTTATGGCTACACCTTC | CASSYTDRGYGYTF | - | TRBJ1-2 | TRBV6-6 | TRBD1
TGTGCCAGCAACTCAGGGGGCTCGAACACTGAAGCTTTCTTT | CASNSGGSNTEAFF | - | TRBJ1-1 | TRBV6-6 | TRBD1
TGTGCCAGCAGCCCCTTAGGTGGCTTAGCGACTGAAGCTTTCTTT | CASSPLGGLATEAFF | - | TRBJ1-1 | TRBV7-7 | -
TGTGCCAGCAAGGTCGTTTACGGCCCTGAAGCTTTCTTT | CASKVVYGPEAFF | - | TRBJ1-1 | TRBV28 | -
TGTGCCAGCAGTTACGGGCAGATGGGTGAAGCTTTCTTT | CASSYGQMGEAFF | - | TRBJ1-1 | TRBV6-5 | -
TGTGCCAGCAGTCCCACTGGGGCCAACGTCCTGACTTTC | CASSPTGANVLTF | - | TRBJ2-6 | TRBV6-6 | -
TGTGCCAGCAGCAGTAGCGGGATGACAGATACGCAGTATTTT | CASSSSGMTDTQYF | - | TRBJ2-3 | TRBV6-6 | TRBD2
TGCGCCAGCAGCCTCGTGCCCCCAGAGAATGAAAAACTGTTTTTT | CASSLVPPENEKLFF | - | TRBJ1-4 | TRBV4-3 | -
TGTGCCAGCAGCGTATTGGGACAGAACACTGAAGCTTTCTTT | CASSVLGQNTEAFF | - | TRBJ1-1 | TRBV9 | -
TGTGCCAGCAGCTTTTGGACTAGCGGGAGCTCCTACAATGAGCAGTTCTTC | CASSFWTSGSSYNEQFF | - | TRBJ2-1 | TRBV5-6 | TRBD2
TGTGCCAGCAGCTTAACAGTAATCACTGAAGCTTTCTTT | CASSLTVITEAFF | - | TRBJ1-1 | TRBV7-2 | -
TGTGCCAGCAGCCCGAGGCAAGAGACCCAGTACTTC | CASSPRQETQYF | - | TRBJ2-5 | TRBV7-9 | -
TGTGCCAGTACTAAACAGGGCCTACCAACTAATGAAAAACTGTTTTTT | CASTKQGLPTNEKLFF | - | TRBJ1-4 | TRBV19 | -
TGTGCCAGCAGCTTCGGCCAGTTTTCCCCCGCCGGAAATGAAAAACTGTTTTTT | CASSFGQFSPAGNEKLFF | - | TRBJ1-4 | TRBV7-9 | -
TGTGCCAGCAGACAAGGGAGGGAGGATACGCAGTATTTT | CASRQGREDTQYF | once | TRBJ2-3 | TRBV13 | TRBD2
TGTGCCAGCAGACCGGGGGGCGTGAACACTGAAGCTTTCTTT | CASRPGGVNTEAFF | - | TRBJ1-1 | TRBV7-3 | -
TGTGCCAGCAGCTGGGCCAACACTGAAGCTTTCTTT | CASSWANTEAFF | - | TRBJ1-1 | TRBV7-2 | -
TGTGCCAGCAGCCCCGTCGACAGGGACAATCAGCCCCAGCATTTT | CASSPVDRDNQPQHF | - | TRBJ1-5 | TRBV4-2 | TRBD1
TGTGCCAGCAGTCTCTTCAGGGGCGCTAACTATGGCTACACCTTC | CASSLFRGANYGYTF | - | TRBJ1-2 | TRBV6-5 | -
TGTGCCGGCAGTTACTCGAGATCAAGGGTCAGTTCACCCCTCCACTTT | CAGSYSRSRVSSPLHF | - | TRBJ1-6 | TRBV6-5 | -
TGCGCCAGCAGTGGGACAGGGGCTTGGACCGGGGAGCTGTTTTTT | CASSGTGAWTGELFF | - | TRBJ2-2 | TRBV10-1 | TRBD1
TGTGCCAGCAGTGCGGCTCCCTACGGCCACTATGGCTACACCTTC | CASSAAPYGHYGYTF | few | TRBJ1-2 | TRBV6-4 | -
TGTGCCAGCAGCCCGGGACAGAGCTCCTACAATGAGCAGTTCTTC | CASSPGQSSYNEQFF | - | TRBJ2-1 | TRBV11-3 | TRBD1
TGTGCCAGCACCCCCTTCGGGCAGGGGCTTCGTTATGGCTACACCTTC | CASTPFGQGLRYGYTF | - | TRBJ1-2 | TRBV5-5 | -
TGTGCCAGCAGGGGGGTTTGGACCGGGGGGGACTACACCTTC | CASRGVWTGGDYTF | - | TRBJ1-2 | TRBV7-2 | -
TGTGCCAGCAGATCGGGGGGAGGGGGACAGGGGTATGGTGAGCAGTTCTTC | CASRSGGGGQGYGEQFF | - | TRBJ2-1 | TRBV5-4 | TRBD1
TGTGCCAGCAGGCCGTCATCGGGACAGGGACCCTATGGCTACACCTTC | CASRPSSGQGPYGYTF | - | TRBJ1-2 | TRBV11-2 | TRBD1
TGTGCCAGCAGGCCAAATTTTCAGGGTCTGGAAGCTGAAGCTTTCTTT | CASRPNFQGLEAEAFF | - | TRBJ1-1 | TRBV7-2 | -